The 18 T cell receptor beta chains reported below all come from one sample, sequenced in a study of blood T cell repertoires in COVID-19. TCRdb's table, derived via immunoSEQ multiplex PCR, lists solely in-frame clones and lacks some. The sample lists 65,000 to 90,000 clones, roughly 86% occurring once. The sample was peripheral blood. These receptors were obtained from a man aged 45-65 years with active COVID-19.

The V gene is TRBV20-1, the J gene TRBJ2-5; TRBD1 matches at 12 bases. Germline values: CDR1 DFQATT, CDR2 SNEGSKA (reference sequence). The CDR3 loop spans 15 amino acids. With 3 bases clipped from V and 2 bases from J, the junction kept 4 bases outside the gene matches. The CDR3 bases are TGCAGTGCTAGTGGGACAGGGGGCCGTCAAGAGACCCAGTACTTC. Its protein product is CSASGTGGRQETQYF.

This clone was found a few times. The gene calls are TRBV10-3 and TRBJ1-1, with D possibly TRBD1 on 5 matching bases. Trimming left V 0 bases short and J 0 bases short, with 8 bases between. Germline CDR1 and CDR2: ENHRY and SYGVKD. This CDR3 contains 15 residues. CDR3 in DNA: TGTGCCATCAGTGAGTCACAGGACCTGAACACTGAAGCTTTCTTT. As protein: CAISESQDLNTEAFF.

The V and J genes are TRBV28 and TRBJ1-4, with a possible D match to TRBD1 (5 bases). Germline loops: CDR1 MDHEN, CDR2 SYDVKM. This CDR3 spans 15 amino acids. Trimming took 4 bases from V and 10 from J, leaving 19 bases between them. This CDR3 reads CASSSGGSRDGKLFF. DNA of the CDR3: TGTGCCAGCAGTTCCGGGGGATCTCGGGATGGAAAACTGTTTTTT.

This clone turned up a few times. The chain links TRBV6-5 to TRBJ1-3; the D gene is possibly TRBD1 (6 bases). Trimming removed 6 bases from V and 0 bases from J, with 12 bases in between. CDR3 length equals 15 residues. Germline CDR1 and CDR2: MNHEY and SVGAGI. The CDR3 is CASRKQGGSGNTIYF. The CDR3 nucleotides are TGTGCCAGCAGAAAACAGGGTGGCTCTGGAAACACCATATATTTT.

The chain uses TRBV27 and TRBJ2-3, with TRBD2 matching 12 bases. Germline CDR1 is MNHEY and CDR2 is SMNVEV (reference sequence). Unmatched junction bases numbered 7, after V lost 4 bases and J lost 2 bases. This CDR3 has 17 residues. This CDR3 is CASSSSGLAGFTDTQYF. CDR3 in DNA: TGTGCCAGCAGTTCCTCAGGACTAGCGGGGTTCACAGATACGCAGTATTTT.

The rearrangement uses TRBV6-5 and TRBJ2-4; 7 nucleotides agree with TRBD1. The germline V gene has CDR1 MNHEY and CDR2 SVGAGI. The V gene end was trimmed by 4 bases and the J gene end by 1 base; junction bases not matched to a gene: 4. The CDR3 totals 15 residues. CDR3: CASSSGQPAKNIQYF. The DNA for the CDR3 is TGTGCCAGCAGTTCGGGACAGCCTGCCAAAAACATTCAGTACTTC.

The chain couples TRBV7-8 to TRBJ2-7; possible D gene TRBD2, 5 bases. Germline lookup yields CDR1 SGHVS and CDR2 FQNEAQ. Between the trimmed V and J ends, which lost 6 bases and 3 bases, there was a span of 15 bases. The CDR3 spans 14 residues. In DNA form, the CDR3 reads TGTGCCAGCAGTTGGCCCTTTGAGGGCTACGAGCAGTACTTC. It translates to CASSWPFEGYEQYF.

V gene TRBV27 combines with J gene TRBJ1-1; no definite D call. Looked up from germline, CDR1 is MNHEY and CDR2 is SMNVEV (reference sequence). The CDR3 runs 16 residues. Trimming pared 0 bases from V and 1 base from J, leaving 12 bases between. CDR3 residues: CASSLSTLGRNTEAFF. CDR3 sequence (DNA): TGTGCCAGCAGTTTATCAACTCTAGGAAGGAACACTGAAGCTTTCTTT.

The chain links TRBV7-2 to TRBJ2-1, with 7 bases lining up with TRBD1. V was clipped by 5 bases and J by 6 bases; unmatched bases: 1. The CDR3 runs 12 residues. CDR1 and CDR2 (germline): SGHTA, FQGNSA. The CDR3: CASSRDSNEQFF. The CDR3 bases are TGTGCCAGCAGCCGGGACAGCAATGAGCAGTTCTTC.

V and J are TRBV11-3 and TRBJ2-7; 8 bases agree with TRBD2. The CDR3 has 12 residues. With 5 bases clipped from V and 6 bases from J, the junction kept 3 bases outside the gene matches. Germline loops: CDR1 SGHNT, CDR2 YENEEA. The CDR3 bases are TGTGCCAGCAGCCCTGCGGGGGGCGAGCAGTACTTC. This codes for CASSPAGGEQYF.

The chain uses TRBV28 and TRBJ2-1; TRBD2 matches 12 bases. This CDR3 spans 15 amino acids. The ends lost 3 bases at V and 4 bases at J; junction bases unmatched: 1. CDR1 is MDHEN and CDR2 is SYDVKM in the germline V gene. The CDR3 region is CASSLTSGSYNEQFF. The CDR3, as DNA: TGTGCCAGCAGTTTGACTAGCGGGAGTTACAATGAGCAGTTCTTC. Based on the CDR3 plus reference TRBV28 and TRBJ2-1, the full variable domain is DVKVTQSSRYLVKRTGEKVFLECVQDMDHENMFWYRQDPGLGLRLIYFSYDVKMKEKGDIPEGYSVSREKKERFSLILESASTNQTSMYLCASSLTSGSYNEQFFGPGTRLTVL.

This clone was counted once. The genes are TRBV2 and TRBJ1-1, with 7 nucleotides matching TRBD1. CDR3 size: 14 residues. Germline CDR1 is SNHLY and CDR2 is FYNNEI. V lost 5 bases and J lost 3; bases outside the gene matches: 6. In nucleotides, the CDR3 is TGTGCCAGCAGTTTCAGGACAGGAGACACTGAAGCTTTCTTT. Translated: CASSFRTGDTEAFF.

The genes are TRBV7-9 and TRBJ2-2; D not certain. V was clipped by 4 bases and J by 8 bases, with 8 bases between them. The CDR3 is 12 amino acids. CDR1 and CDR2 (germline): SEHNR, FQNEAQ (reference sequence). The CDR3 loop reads CASSSEAGELFF. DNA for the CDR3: TGTGCCAGCAGCTCCGAGGCTGGGGAGCTGTTTTTT.

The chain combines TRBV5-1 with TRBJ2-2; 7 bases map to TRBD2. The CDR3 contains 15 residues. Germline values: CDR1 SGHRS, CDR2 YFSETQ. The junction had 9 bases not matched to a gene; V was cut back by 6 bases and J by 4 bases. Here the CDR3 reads CASIGFAGVTGELFF. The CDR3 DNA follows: TGCGCCAGCATCGGGTTTGCGGGAGTCACCGGGGAGCTGTTTTTT.

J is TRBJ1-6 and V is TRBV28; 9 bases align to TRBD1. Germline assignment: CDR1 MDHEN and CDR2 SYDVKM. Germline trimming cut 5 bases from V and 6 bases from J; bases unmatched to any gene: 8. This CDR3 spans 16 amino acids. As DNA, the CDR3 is TGTGCCAGCAGTCCTAATCCGGGACAGGGTAATTCACCCCTCCACTTT. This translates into CASSPNPGQGNSPLHF. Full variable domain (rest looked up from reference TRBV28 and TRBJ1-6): DVKVTQSSRYLVKRTGEKVFLECVQDMDHENMFWYRQDPGLGLRLIYFSYDVKMKEKGDIPEGYSVSREKKERFSLILESASTNQTSMYLCASSPNPGQGNSPLHFGNGTRLTVT.

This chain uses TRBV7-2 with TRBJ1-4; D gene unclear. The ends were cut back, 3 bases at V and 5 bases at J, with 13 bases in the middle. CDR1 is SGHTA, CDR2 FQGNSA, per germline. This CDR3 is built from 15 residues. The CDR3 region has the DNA TGTGCCAGCAGCTTTATCGGGATACAGAATGAAAAACTGTTTTTT. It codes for CASSFIGIQNEKLFF.

The CDR3 DNA is TGTGCCAGCAGACCCGGGACAGGGGGCTATGGCTACACCTTC. Translated: CASRPGTGGYGYTF. The gene calls are TRBV6-5 and TRBJ1-2, with 11 bases matching TRBD1. V was clipped by 6 bases and J by 4 bases; unmatched bases: 4. The CDR3 contains 14 residues. The germline CDR1 and CDR2 sequences are MNHEY and SVGAGI.

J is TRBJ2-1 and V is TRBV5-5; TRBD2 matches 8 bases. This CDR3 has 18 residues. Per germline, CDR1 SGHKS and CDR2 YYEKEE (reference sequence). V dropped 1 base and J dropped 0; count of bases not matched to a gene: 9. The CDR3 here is CASSLRGLAPPSYNEQFF. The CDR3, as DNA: TGTGCCAGCAGCTTGCGTGGACTAGCCCCCCCCTCCTACAATGAGCAGTTCTTC.